These 17 T cell receptor beta chains share one sample of origin, sequenced in a study of blood T cell repertoires in COVID-19. The table came from immunoSEQ multiplex PCR; TCRdb's copy has only in-frame clones and leaves some out. The sample consists of 90,000 to 140,000 clones, about 85% of them appearing once. The sequencing input was peripheral blood. The receptors here all came from a man between 45 and 60 years old with acute or convalescent COVID-19.

The CDR3 region is CAWRLAGAHEQYF. The CDR3 DNA follows: TGTGCCTGGAGGCTAGCGGGAGCCCACGAGCAGTACTTC. The gene calls are TRBV30 and TRBJ2-7; TRBD2 aligns across 10 bases. Germline V gene lookup returns CDR1 GTSNPN and CDR2 SVGIG (reference sequence). Trimming at V came to 3 bases and at J to 5 bases, leaving 4 bases not matched to a gene. The CDR3 spans 13 residues.

This chain joins TRBV19 and TRBJ2-7; tentatively, D is TRBD2 (6 bases). The V end was cut by 8 bases, the J end by 2 bases, with 19 bases between. The CDR3 is 15 residues long. Germline V gives CDR1 LNHDA, CDR2 SQIVND (reference sequence). The CDR3 DNA sequence: TGTGCCAGTGGGGCATTCGGGGGAGGCACCTACGAGCAGTACTTC. Translating gives CASGAFGGGTYEQYF.

This chain uses TRBV5-1 with TRBJ2-5; 8 bases are shared with TRBD2. This CDR3 has 14 amino acids. V shed 8 bases, J shed 5 bases, and the junction held 11 bases outside the gene matches. Germline V CDR1 and CDR2: SGHRS, YFSETQ. CDR3 coding DNA: TGCGCCAGTCAGCGGGAGATCCCTCGTGAGACCCAGTACTTC. This encodes CASQREIPRETQYF.

The V and J genes are TRBV5-6 and TRBJ1-5; D not resolved. Trimming removed 2 bases at V and 4 bases at J, with 13 bases between. The CDR3 length is 15 residues. Germline values: CDR1 SGHDT, CDR2 YYEEEE. CDR3: CASSLSPQANQPQHF. The CDR3 bases are TGTGCCAGCAGCTTATCACCCCAGGCGAATCAGCCCCAGCATTTT. Based on the CDR3 plus reference TRBV5-6 and TRBJ1-5, the full variable domain is DAGVTQSPTHLIKTRGQQVTLRCSPKSGHDTVSWYQQALGQGPQFIFQYYEEEERQRGNFPDRFSGHQFPNYSSELNVNALLLGDSALYLCASSLSPQANQPQHFGDGTRLSIL.

The V gene is TRBV28, the J gene TRBJ1-2, with 7 bases matching TRBD1. The CDR3 has 13 amino acids. The germline CDR1 and CDR2 sequences are MDHEN and SYDVKM. V dropped 1 base and J dropped 10; count of bases not matched to a gene: 6. CDR3 in DNA: TGTGCCAGCAGTTTATCGACAGGGAGTGACTACACCTTC. It is translated as CASSLSTGSDYTF.

This sequence joins TRBV5-6 and TRBJ1-2; 8 bases are a match to TRBD1. CDR1 and CDR2 from the germline V gene are SGHDT and YYEEEE. The CDR3 totals 15 residues. The V segment lost 4 bases and the J segment 5 bases; nucleotides outside the gene matches: 10. The CDR3 sequence: CASSLTGGALYGYTF. In nucleotides, the CDR3 is TGTGCCAGCAGCCTTACAGGGGGTGCACTTTATGGCTACACCTTC.

V is TRBV4-1 and J is TRBJ1-4; no clear D. This CDR3 region has 19 residues. The ends were cut back, 0 bases at V and 6 bases at J, with 23 bases in the middle. Germline V gene data show CDR1 as MGHRA and CDR2 as YSYEKL. CDR3 sequence (DNA): TGCGCCAGCAGCCAAGAAAGAATCGGAAATTGGCTCCGGGATGAAAAACTGTTTTTT. It is translated as CASSQERIGNWLRDEKLFF.

This rearrangement joins TRBV10-1 to TRBJ2-2; 16 nucleotides line up with TRBD2. Germline trimming cut 6 bases from V and 6 bases from J; bases unmatched to any gene: 10. CDR1 and CDR2 (germline): WNHNN, SYGVQD (reference sequence). This CDR3 has 18 residues. The CDR3 region has the DNA TGCGCCAGCAGCCCACTCGGGACTAGCGGGAGGGAAGCCGGGGAGCTGTTTTTT. It translates to CASSPLGTSGREAGELFF.

This clone was recorded once. The rearrangement joins TRBV3-1 (or the pseudogene TRBV3-2) to TRBJ2-7, with 11 bases aligning to TRBD2. In germline, CDR1 is LGHDT, CDR2 YNNKEL (reference sequence). V was clipped by 4 bases and J by 6 bases; unmatched bases: 8. The CDR3 is made up of 15 amino acids. The CDR3 sequence is CASSPLAGGRLEQYF. As DNA, the CDR3 is TGTGCCAGCAGCCCTTTAGCGGGAGGGCGGCTCGAGCAGTACTTC.

The rearrangement uses TRBV2 and TRBJ2-5; maybe TRBD2 (6 bases). Germline V gene lookup returns CDR1 SNHLY and CDR2 FYNNEI. V lost 6 bases, J lost 4 bases, and 12 bases lay in between. The length of the CDR3 is 13 residues. The CDR3 sequence: CASRGLPGETQYF. For the CDR3, the DNA is TGTGCCAGCAGGGGACTGCCGGGAGAGACCCAGTACTTC.

The chain employs TRBV28 and TRBJ2-3, with D hard to call. The CDR3 sequence is 15 residues long. The V end was cut by 5 bases, the J end by 0 bases, with 12 bases between. The germline V gene encodes CDR1 MDHEN and CDR2 SYDVKM. The CDR3: CASSPRSISTDTQYF. CDR3 sequence (DNA): TGTGCCAGCAGTCCCCGGAGTATTAGCACAGATACGCAGTATTTT.

This clone was observed a single time. The chain joins TRBV12-5 to TRBJ2-1, with 12 bases lining up with TRBD2. This CDR3 has 23 residues. Trimming removed 3 bases from V and 0 bases from J; junction bases left unmatched: 21. The germline V gene has CDR1 LGHNT and CDR2 FRNRAP. The chain's CDR3 is CASGFPTLIGQTTSGSSYNEQFF. The CDR3 bases are TGTGCTAGTGGTTTCCCCACCCTCATTGGACAAACGACTAGCGGGAGCTCCTACAATGAGCAGTTCTTC.

CDR3 amino acids: CASSASGGYNEQFF. The CDR3 DNA follows: TGTGCCAGCAGCGCGAGCGGTGGCTACAATGAGCAGTTCTTC. This chain connects TRBV7-9 to TRBJ2-1, with D possibly TRBD2 on 5 matching bases. CDR3 length: 14 residues. V was cut by 5 bases and J by 3 bases, with 11 bases left in between. Germline values: CDR1 SEHNR, CDR2 FQNEAQ (reference sequence).

This rearrangement joins TRBV4-1 to TRBJ1-5, with 7 nucleotides matching TRBD1. Per germline, CDR1 MGHRA and CDR2 YSYEKL. CDR3 length: 14 residues. After removal of 4 bases from V and 6 bases from J, the junction contained 6 bases not matched to a gene. In DNA, the CDR3 is TGCGCCAGCAGCCCGAGACAGGGCAGTCAGCCCCAGCATTTT. Translated, it gives CASSPRQGSQPQHF.

V usage is TRBV2 and J usage is TRBJ1-2, with 7 bases aligning to TRBD1. Germline CDR1 SNHLY, CDR2 FYNNEI. With V trimmed by 10 bases and J by 8 bases, 19 bases remained unmatched. CDR3 size: 15 residues. The CDR3 coding sequence is TGTGCCAAGGAGCGGGCGACGACAGGGCGGTGGGGCTACACCTTC. This sequence encodes CAKERATTGRWGYTF.

This chain joins TRBV2 and TRBJ1-1; possibly TRBD1 for D (6 bases). CDR1 and CDR2 (germline): SNHLY, FYNNEI. V lost 6 bases, J lost 0 bases, and 8 bases lay in between. The length of the CDR3 is 13 residues. CDR3 nucleotides: TGTGCCAGCAGAGGGACACTGAACACTGAAGCTTTCTTT. This sequence encodes CASRGTLNTEAFF.

This clone appeared a single time. The chain links TRBV12-5 to TRBJ1-5; D is undetermined. CDR1 LGHNT and CDR2 FRNRAP come from the germline V gene. The CDR3 contains 11 residues. V was trimmed by 2 bases and J by 8 bases, leaving 4 bases between them. CDR3 sequence (DNA): TGTGCTAGTGGTTTGCGGGAGCCCCAGCATTTT. As protein: CASGLREPQHF.